Below are 15 T cell receptor beta chains sequenced from a single sample in a study of cytomegalovirus exposure and HLA in healthy donors (dated by TCRdb to about 2017). Library preparation used the immunoSEQ multiplex PCR assay. A mixture of 60 forward primers for TCR Vbeta segments and 13 reverse primers for TCR Jbeta segments was used in the multiplex PCR. In TCRdb, the immuneACCESS table is reduced to in-frame sequences with V and J assigned. These tables do not hold every clone; where another copy was compared, an unresolved V gene accounts for under half, and the others remain unexplained. The table for this sample lists roughly 140,000 clones. Of the sample, approximately 2.5% is held by the ten largest clones. The sample comprised PBMCs. The receptors originated from a man between 35 and 55 years old in good health and CMV-seronegative.

The rearrangement joins TRBV25-1 to TRBJ2-4; possibly TRBD2 for D (6 bases). Germline CDR1 is MGHDK and CDR2 is SYGVNS. This CDR3 has 17 amino acids. V lost 3 bases and J lost 0, with 15 bases in between. The CDR3 DNA sequence: TGTGCCAGCAGTGAGCGGGACGGAGTTTTAGCCAAAAACATTCAGTACTTC. Residues: CASSERDGVLAKNIQYF.

The chain links TRBV11-1 to TRBJ2-1, with TRBD1 matching over 7 bases. Per germline, CDR1 SGHAT and CDR2 FQDESV (reference sequence). V gave up 0 bases and J gave up 8 bases; unmatched junction bases: 10. The length of the CDR3 is 16 residues. Here the CDR3 reads CASSLAVTGRADEQFF. Written as DNA, the CDR3 is TGTGCCAGCAGCTTAGCAGTGACAGGGCGCGCGGATGAGCAGTTCTTC.

V and J are TRBV7-3 and TRBJ2-1; 10 bases line up with TRBD2. The trim removed 6 bases at V and 3 bases at J, leaving 5 bases unmatched. This CDR3 region has 15 residues. Germline CDR1 is SGHTA and CDR2 is FQGTGA. The CDR3 DNA sequence: TGTGCCAGCAGTTGGACTAGCGGAAACTACAATGAGCAGTTCTTC. This sequence encodes CASSWTSGNYNEQFF. Together with reference TRBV7-3 and TRBJ2-1, the CDR3 gives the full variable domain: GAGVSQTPSNKVTEKGKYVELRCDPISGHTALYWYRQSLGQGPEFLIYFQGTGAADDSGLPNDRFFAVRPEGSVSTLKIQRTERGDSAVYLCASSWTSGNYNEQFFGPGTRLTVL.

The chain couples TRBV6-5 to TRBJ1-2; 11 positions agree with TRBD1. The CDR3 spans 15 residues. The germline gives CDR1 MNHEY, CDR2 SVGAGI. Germline trimming cut 6 bases from V and 5 bases from J; bases unmatched to any gene: 8. The DNA of the CDR3 is TGTGCCAGCAGGTCGGGACAGGGGGATCGGTATGGCTACACCTTC. Translation: CASRSGQGDRYGYTF.

The genes are TRBV5-4 and TRBJ1-2; 9 nucleotides line up with TRBD1. The germline gives CDR1 SGHNT, CDR2 YYREEE (reference sequence). Unmatched junction bases numbered 1, after V lost 0 bases and J lost 4 bases. The CDR3 runs 14 residues. The CDR3 protein is CASSLGTGAYGYTF. In DNA, the CDR3 is TGTGCCAGCAGCTTGGGGACAGGGGCCTATGGCTACACCTTC.

V is TRBV6-1 and J is TRBJ2-5, with TRBD1 matching 10 bases. The germline CDR1 and CDR2 sequences are MNHNS and SASEGT. The V and J ends lost 2 bases and 5 bases, in that order; junction bases with no gene match: 8. The CDR3 has 16 amino acids. CDR3: CASSEMAGTGEETQYF. The CDR3 DNA sequence: TGTGCCAGCAGTGAAATGGCGGGGACAGGGGAGGAGACCCAGTACTTC.

This chain connects TRBV2 to TRBJ2-7, with TRBD1 as a possible D gene (6 bases). The germline gives CDR1 SNHLY, CDR2 FYNNEI. V shed 7 bases and J shed 0 bases, with 19 bases lying between them. The CDR3 covers 16 residues. Here the CDR3 reads CASKPQGTRSSYEQYF. The CDR3 nucleotides are TGTGCCAGCAAGCCTCAGGGGACCAGGAGCTCCTACGAGCAGTACTTC.

The J gene is TRBJ2-5, the V gene TRBV19; TRBD2 aligns across 9 bases. The V gene end was trimmed by 5 bases and the J gene end by 5 bases; junction bases not matched to a gene: 18. The CDR3 covers 18 residues. The V gene's germline CDR1 is LNHDA and CDR2 SQIVND (reference sequence). The CDR3 DNA reads TGTGCCAGTAGTCGTTATTCCCTTGGACTAGCGTCTTCCGAGACCCAGTACTTC. Translated, it gives CASSRYSLGLASSETQYF.

This chain joins TRBV7-2 and TRBJ2-1, with D tentatively TRBD2 (6 bases). Germline V gives CDR1 SGHTA, CDR2 FQGNSA. The CDR3 has 14 residues. V gave up 1 base and J gave up 15 bases, with 19 bases separating them. As DNA, the CDR3 is TGTGCCAGCAGCTTAGGTGGGCAGCGGGTTCTCCCGTTCTTC. It encodes CASSLGGQRVLPFF.

The genes are TRBV28 and TRBJ1-1; the match to TRBD1 covers 9 bases. CDR3 length equals 15 residues. Trimming took 7 bases from V and 3 from J; bases not matched to a gene: 9. The germline CDR1 and CDR2 sequences are MDHEN and SYDVKM. In nucleotides, the CDR3 is TGTGCCAGCACCCGACAGGGGGAGAGGTACACTGAAGCTTTCTTT. It encodes CASTRQGERYTEAFF.

V is TRBV7-2 and J is TRBJ2-7; D remains ambiguous. V lost 1 base, J lost 3 bases, and 13 bases lay in between. The CDR3 runs to 15 residues. The germline CDR1 and CDR2 sequences are SGHTA and FQGNSA. The chain's CDR3 is CASSLDGTAFYEQYF. In DNA form, the CDR3 reads TGTGCCAGCAGCTTAGATGGCACAGCTTTCTACGAGCAGTACTTC.

This chain uses TRBV27 with TRBJ1-1; no clear D gene. This CDR3 region has 15 residues. Per germline, CDR1 MNHEY and CDR2 SMNVEV (reference sequence). The V end lost 0 bases, the J end lost 0 bases, and 8 bases lay between the germline ends. The CDR3 reads CASSLSYSLNTEAFF. The CDR3 DNA reads as TGTGCCAGCAGTTTATCGTACTCCCTGAACACTGAAGCTTTCTTT.

V is TRBV5-6 and J is TRBJ2-7; D may be TRBD1 (5 bases). This CDR3 is built from 13 residues. Trimming took 3 bases from V and 8 from J, leaving 15 bases between them. Germline V gives CDR1 SGHDT, CDR2 YYEEEE. CDR3 nucleotide sequence: TGTGCCAGCAGCTGGGGCGTGGCGCGTAAGCAGTACTTC. Protein product: CASSWGVARKQYF.

The chain is built from TRBV27 and TRBJ1-4; TRBD1 is a possible D gene (6 bases). Germline-derived CDR1 and CDR2 are MNHEY and SMNVEV (reference sequence). The CDR3 is 15 residues long. V shed 4 bases and J shed 3 bases, with 12 bases lying between them. For the CDR3, the DNA is TGTGCCAGCAGTTACGGGGGGGGGCCTAATGAAAAACTGTTTTTT. The encoded protein is CASSYGGGPNEKLFF.

V and J are TRBV25-1 and TRBJ2-7; 8 positions match TRBD1. The CDR3 is 14 amino acids. Per the germline V gene, CDR1 is MGHDK and CDR2 is SYGVNS. The ends lost 5 bases at V and 3 bases at J; junction bases unmatched: 6. CDR3 protein: CASSQQGAFYEQYF. The CDR3 coding sequence is TGTGCCAGCAGTCAGCAGGGGGCTTTCTACGAGCAGTACTTC.